The clone carrying this T cell receptor (beta chain) was detected a few times. Its antigen remains unidentified. V trimming: 0 bases; J trimming: 2 bases; junction bases outside the gene matches: 11. This CDR3 has 17 residues. Germline V CDR1 and CDR2: SGHRS, YFSETQ. This entry comes from a study of post-analysis software for immune sequencing data. Study-wide results and limits: Strong co-clustering by F measure was seen for same-batch samples. Roughly 5 TRBV segments, TRBV5-6, TRBV5-1 and TRBV20-1 among them, were found more frequent in patients than controls.

Unique molecular identifiers were built into the TCR beta cDNA libraries. T cells numbering 1 to 10 million gave rise to roughly 0.5 million cDNA molecules. TCRdb analysed the PCR reads with MiXCR anew, one entry per CDR3 protein. The profile shows about 820,000 distinct CDR3 sequences, approximately 50% of them singletons. The genes are TRBV5-1 and TRBJ2-7; TRBD2 agrees at 7 bases. The source of this sequence is a girl between 10 and 17 years old with multiple sclerosis. Sequenced input: blood. The CDR3 is CASSLVASGGNPYEQYF. CDR3 in DNA: TGCGCCAGCAGCTTGGTGGCTAGCGGTGGGAACCCCTACGAGCAGTACTTC.